The clone carrying this T cell receptor beta chain was counted ten times or more. Antigen specificity is unknown. Making TCR beta cDNA involved 400 to 600 ng total RNA and a constant-region primer. Investigators got TCR beta libraries out of three nested multiplex PCR rounds, done with slightly modified ARM-PCR. TRBV1-TRBV30 forward primers and a C-beta reverse primer were used in the first two PCR rounds, which each ran for 9 to 10 cycles. One entry per CDR3 protein results from TCRdb running MiXCR on the multiplex PCR reads. The sample holds more than 150,000 distinct CDR3 sequences, 60% seen once. The authors took blood RNA from unsorted whole blood and also extracted germline DNA. Trimming removed 4 bases at V and 7 bases at J, with 11 bases between. Germline V lookup: CDR1 SGHAT, CDR2 FQNNGV. The CDR3 covers 13 residues. These data belong to a study of tumor-infiltrating lymphocytes in primary liver carcinoma. Turning to the study itself: In every tissue type, samples returned a similar yield of roughly 3.5 to 7.13 million productive TCRbeta reads.

Overall study findings and caveats: The bulk unsorted samples meant that CD4+ and CD8+ repertoires went uncompared.

This receptor was obtained from a man aged 35-49 years with primary liver carcinoma and hepatitis B virus infection. V usage is TRBV11-2 and J usage is TRBJ2-1, with D hard to call. The sequenced material came from peripheral blood. This CDR3 reads CASSSYRENEQFF. CDR3 nucleotides: TGTGCCAGCAGCTCCTATAGGGAAAATGAGCAGTTCTTC.